The 10 T cell receptor beta chains listed next were all sequenced from one sample in a study of radiotherapy plus CTLA-4 blockade in lung cancer. Data came from immunoSEQ multiplex PCR; TCRdb stores just in-frame clones and leaves some out. The sample holds some 70,000 clones, 65% to 80% seen once. This sample comprised peripheral blood, obtained from a patient treated with radiotherapy plus ipilimumab. The receptor set was obtained from a human donor with non-small cell lung cancer who had a complete response to radiotherapy plus ipilimumab.

V is TRBV4-1 and J is TRBJ1-2; maybe TRBD1 (6 bases). This CDR3 has 14 residues. V was shortened by 0 bases and J by 5 bases, with 10 bases between the two germline ends. The germline V gene has CDR1 MGHRA and CDR2 YSYEKL. The CDR3 sequence is CASSQEQGVYGYTF. CDR3 nucleotides: TGCGCCAGCAGCCAAGAACAGGGAGTATATGGCTACACCTTC.

This chain's CDR3 is CASSSLNLGNTEAFF. The CDR3, as DNA: TGCGCCAGCAGCTCCCTTAATCTGGGGAACACTGAAGCTTTCTTT. The V and J genes are TRBV5-1 and TRBJ1-1; D not resolved. This CDR3 is 15 amino acids long. V was pared by 3 bases and J by 1 base, with 13 bases between. From germline, CDR1 is SGHRS and CDR2 YFSETQ.

The chain combines TRBV27 with TRBJ2-5, with 9 bases that match TRBD1. Germline V gene sequence: CDR1 MNHEY, CDR2 SMNVEV (reference sequence). The CDR3 covers 15 residues. With 6 bases clipped from V and 5 bases from J, the junction kept 10 bases outside the gene matches. The CDR3 region has the DNA TGTGCCAGCAGCTCTTACAGGGGGCGCTGGGAGACCCAGTACTTC. This gives the protein CASSSYRGRWETQYF.

The chain uses TRBV11-3 and TRBJ1-3, with D perhaps matching TRBD1 (5 bases). V was pared by 5 bases and J by 0 bases, with 8 bases between. The germline gives CDR1 SGHNT, CDR2 YENEEA. The CDR3 has 14 residues. In nucleotides, the CDR3 is TGTGCCAGCAGCGTGACAGTCTCTGGAAACACCATATATTTT. This sequence encodes CASSVTVSGNTIYF.

The chain employs TRBV18 and TRBJ1-2; 8 positions match TRBD1. Per germline, CDR1 KGHSH and CDR2 LQKENI. The CDR3 covers 15 residues. The V segment lost 2 bases and the J segment 4 bases; nucleotides outside the gene matches: 6. The CDR3 region is CASSPDRGRPYGYTF. In DNA form, the CDR3 reads TGTGCCAGCTCACCAGACAGGGGCAGACCCTATGGCTACACCTTC.

The rearrangement uses TRBV25-1 and TRBJ2-1; TRBD1 agrees at 7 bases. J lost 3 bases, V lost 8 bases, and 10 bases had no gene match. The CDR3 runs to 15 residues. CDR1 and CDR2 (germline): MGHDK, SYGVNS. The CDR3 nucleotides read TGTGCCAGCGAACCCGCCGGGACAGACTACAATGAGCAGTTCTTC. Translated, it gives CASEPAGTDYNEQFF.

This clone occurred a few times. The CDR3, as DNA: TGTGCCAGCTCACCACCCGAGGGTGAAGCTTTCTTT. Its protein is CASSPPEGEAFF. The chain recombines TRBV18 with TRBJ1-1; D is unresolved. Germline lookup yields CDR1 KGHSH and CDR2 LQKENI. Trimming shortened V by 0 bases and J by 7 bases, and 6 bases separated the two germline ends. CDR3 size: 12 residues.

The chain has TRBV6-1 and TRBJ2-4; tentative D call: TRBD2 (6 bases). The germline V gene has CDR1 MNHNS and CDR2 SASEGT. CDR3 length: 13 amino acids. Between the trimmed V and J ends, which lost 6 bases and 9 bases, there was a span of 15 bases. CDR3 sequence reads: CASSASGVGIQYF. The CDR3 DNA reads TGTGCCAGCAGCGCCTCGGGGGTGGGCATTCAGTACTTC.

This clone was observed a handful of times. In DNA form, the CDR3 reads TGTGCCAGCAGCTTATCGACGGATCAGCCCCAGCATTTT. Translating it yields CASSLSTDQPQHF. V is TRBV7-4 and J is TRBJ1-5; D unclear. V lost 2 bases and J 5 bases, leaving 7 bases between the germline ends. The CDR3 is 13 amino acids. Germline-derived CDR1 and CDR2 are SGHVT and SQSDAQ.

The V call is TRBV7-2, the J call TRBJ1-2; TRBD1 aligns across 8 bases. This CDR3 region has 14 residues. V was pared by 4 bases and J by 8 bases, with 9 bases of the junction left unmatched. Per germline, CDR1 SGHTA and CDR2 FQGNSA. The CDR3 reads CASSSGQARRGYTF. In DNA form, the CDR3 reads TGTGCCAGCAGCTCGGGACAGGCGAGGAGGGGCTACACCTTC.